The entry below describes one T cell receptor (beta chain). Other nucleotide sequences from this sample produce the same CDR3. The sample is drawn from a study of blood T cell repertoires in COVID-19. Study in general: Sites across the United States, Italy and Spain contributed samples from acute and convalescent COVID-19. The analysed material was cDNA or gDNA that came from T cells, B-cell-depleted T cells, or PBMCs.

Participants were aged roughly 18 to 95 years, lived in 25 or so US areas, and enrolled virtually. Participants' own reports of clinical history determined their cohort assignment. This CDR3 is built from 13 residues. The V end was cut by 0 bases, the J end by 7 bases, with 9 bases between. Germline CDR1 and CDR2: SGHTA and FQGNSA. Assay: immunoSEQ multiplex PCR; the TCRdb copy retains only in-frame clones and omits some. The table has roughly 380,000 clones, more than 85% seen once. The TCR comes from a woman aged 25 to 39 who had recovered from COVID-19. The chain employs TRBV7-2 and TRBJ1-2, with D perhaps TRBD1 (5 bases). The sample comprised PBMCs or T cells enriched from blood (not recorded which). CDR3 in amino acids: CASSLAGAGGYTF. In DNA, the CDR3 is TGTGCCAGCAGCTTAGCAGGGGCCGGTGGCTACACCTTC.